This TCR beta chain originates from a study of early T cells in non-severe SARS-CoV-2 infection. For the study at large: Sequencing targeted bulk RNA from unsorted whole blood, leaving chains unpaired.

Study conclusions and caveats: Private and CD4 specificities were missed by VDJdb matching, skewed to anti-spike CD8.

TCRdb re-called the 5' RACE reads through MiXCR, storing one row per CDR3 protein. The sample has tens of thousands of distinct CDR3 sequences; roughly 5% are singletons. The germline V gene has CDR1 LGHNA and CDR2 YNFKEQ. CDR3 size: 15 residues. As to this clonotype: Antigen: not known. A much bigger clone sits one base away, suggesting this may be a read error.

The source material was whole blood. The V gene is TRBV4-2, the J gene TRBJ2-7, with TRBD1 matching 7 bases. The sequence was collected from an adult who was a healthcare worker with PCR-confirmed SARS-CoV-2 infection or an uninfected control (not recorded which). This CDR3 reads CASSQDGGQLYEQHF. CDR3 nucleotides: TGTGCCAGCAGCCAAGATGGGGGACAGCTCTACGAGCAGCACTTC.